This T cell receptor (beta chain) was found in a study of shared T cell receptors in the human thymus. The table came from immunoSEQ multiplex PCR; TCRdb's copy has only in-frame clones and leaves some out. The table lists roughly 710,000 clones, 80% to 90% of them singletons. The CDR3 is made up of 14 amino acids. V lost 4 bases, J lost 0 bases, and 10 bases lay in between. Germline CDR1 is SGDLS and CDR2 is YYNGEE. The same specimen was also included in a second study, on human thymus T cells. This second study says: Unrelated people showed highly overlapping thymic repertoires, related research reported.

The rearrangement uses TRBV9 and TRBJ1-1; D unclear. The sample was thymocytes. This TCR was sampled from a girl under two years old with a congenital heart defect. CDR3 region: CASSPSDVNTEAFF. The CDR3 nucleotides read TGTGCCAGCAGCCCCTCAGATGTGAACACTGAAGCTTTCTTT.